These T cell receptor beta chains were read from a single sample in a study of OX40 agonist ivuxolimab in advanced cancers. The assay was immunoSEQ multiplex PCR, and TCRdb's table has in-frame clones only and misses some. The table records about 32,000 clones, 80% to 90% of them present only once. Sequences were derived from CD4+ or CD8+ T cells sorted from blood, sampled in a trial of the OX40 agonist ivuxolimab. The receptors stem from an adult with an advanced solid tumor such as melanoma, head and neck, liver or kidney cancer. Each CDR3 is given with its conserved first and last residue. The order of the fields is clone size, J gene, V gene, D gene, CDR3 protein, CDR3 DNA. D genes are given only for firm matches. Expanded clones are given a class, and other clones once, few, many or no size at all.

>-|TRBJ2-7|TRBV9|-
CASSVSADHYEQYF
TGTGCCAGCAGCGTTAGTGCGGACCACTACGAGCAGTACTTC
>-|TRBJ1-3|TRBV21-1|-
CASTGTVGNTIYF
TGTGCCAGCACCGGGACAGTCGGAAACACCATATATTTT
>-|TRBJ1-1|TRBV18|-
CASSPSGLQRTEAFF
TGTGCCAGCTCACCCTCCGGGCTACAGAGGACGGAAGCTTTCTTT
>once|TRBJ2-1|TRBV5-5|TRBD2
CASSLEAGGSSYNEQFF
TGTGCCAGCAGCTTGGAGGCGGGGGGCAGCTCCTACAATGAGCAGTTCTTC
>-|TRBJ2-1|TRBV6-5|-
CASRARSYNEQFF
TGTGCCAGCCGGGCGAGATCCTACAATGAGCAGTTCTTC
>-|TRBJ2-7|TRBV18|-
CASSPVRGGYEQYF
TGTGCCAGCTCACCAGTTAGAGGGGGCTACGAGCAGTACTTC
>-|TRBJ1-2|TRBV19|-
CASSISGGAGYTF
TGTGCCAGTAGTATCTCGGGGGGCGCCGGCTACACCTTC
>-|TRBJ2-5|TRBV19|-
CASSIRSRAETQYF
TGTGCCAGTAGTATTCGAAGCCGGGCAGAGACCCAGTACTTC
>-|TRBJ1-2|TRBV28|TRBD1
CASSLGTANYGYTF
TGTGCCAGCAGTTTGGGGACAGCTAACTATGGCTACACCTTC
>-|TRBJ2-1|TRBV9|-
CASSVATGQNQFF
TGTGCCAGCAGCGTAGCTACAGGACAGAACCAGTTCTTC
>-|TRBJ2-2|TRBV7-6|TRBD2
CASSQDRTSGPTGELFF
TGTGCCAGCAGCCAAGACCGGACTAGCGGGCCCACCGGGGAGCTGTTTTTT
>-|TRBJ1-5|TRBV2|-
CASSRLNSNQPQHF
TGTGCCAGCAGTAGGTTAAATAGCAATCAGCCCCAGCATTTT
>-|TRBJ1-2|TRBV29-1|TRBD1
CSVGQGLNYGYTF
TGCAGCGTTGGACAGGGGCTCAACTATGGCTACACCTTC
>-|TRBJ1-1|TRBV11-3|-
CASSPGGSHTEAFF
TGTGCCAGCAGCCCGGGGGGCTCGCACACTGAAGCTTTCTTT
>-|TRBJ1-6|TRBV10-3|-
CAITDLAGSPLHF
TGTGCCATCACCGACCTTGCGGGTTCACCCCTCCACTTT
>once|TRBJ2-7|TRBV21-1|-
CAPRDRASEQYF
TGTGCCCCTAGGGACAGGGCAAGCGAGCAGTACTTC
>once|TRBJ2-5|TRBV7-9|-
CASRPGQQETQYF
TGTGCCAGCAGGCCTGGACAGCAAGAGACCCAGTACTTC
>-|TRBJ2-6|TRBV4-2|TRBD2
CASSQRLAGEFGANVLTF
TGTGCCAGCAGCCAAAGACTAGCGGGAGAGTTTGGGGCCAACGTCCTGACTTTC
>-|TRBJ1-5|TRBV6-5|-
CASSTAINQPQHF
TGTGCCAGTTCGACAGCGATCAATCAGCCCCAGCATTTT
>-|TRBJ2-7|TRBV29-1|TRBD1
CSVEDDRGGSYEQYF
TGCAGCGTTGAAGACGACAGGGGGGGCTCCTACGAGCAGTACTTC
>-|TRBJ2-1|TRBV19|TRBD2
CASSIVGGGAGEQFF
TGTGCCAGTAGTATAGTGGGCGGGGGGGCTGGTGAGCAGTTCTTC
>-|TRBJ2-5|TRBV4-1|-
CASSHPGETQYF
TGCGCCAGCAGCCACCCCGGGGAGACCCAGTACTTC
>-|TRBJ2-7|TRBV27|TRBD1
CASSLKGQGTGPYEQYF
TGTGCCAGCAGCCTAAAGGGACAGGGTACTGGCCCCTACGAGCAGTACTTC
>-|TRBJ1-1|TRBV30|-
CAWAEQEYTEAFF
TGTGCCTGGGCGGAACAGGAGTACACTGAAGCTTTCTTT
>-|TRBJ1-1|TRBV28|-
CASSLVQDVHGAFF
TGTGCCAGCAGTTTAGTCCAGGACGTCCACGGAGCTTTCTTT
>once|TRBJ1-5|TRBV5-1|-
CASSLVSGANQPQHF
TGCGCCAGCAGCTTGGTTTCGGGGGCGAATCAGCCCCAGCATTTT
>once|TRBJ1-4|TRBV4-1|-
CASSQDYGREKLFF
TGCGCCAGCAGCCAAGATTATGGGCGTGAAAAACTGTTTTTT
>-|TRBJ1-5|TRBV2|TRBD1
CASSPGTGSQPQHF
TGTGCCAGCAGTCCCGGGACAGGGAGCCAGCCCCAGCATTTT
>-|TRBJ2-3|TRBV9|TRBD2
CASSHTQRGGSSTDTQYF
TGTGCCAGCAGCCACACACAGCGGGGGGGCTCTAGCACAGATACGCAGTATTTT
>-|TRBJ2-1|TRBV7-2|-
CASSLRGRAIYNEQFF
TGTGCCAGCAGCTTAAGGGGGAGGGCCATCTACAATGAGCAGTTCTTC
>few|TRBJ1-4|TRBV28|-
CASSPFKRGYNEKLFF
TGTGCCAGCAGTCCGTTTAAGAGGGGCTATAATGAAAAACTGTTTTTT
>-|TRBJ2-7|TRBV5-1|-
CASSLAGHEQYF
TGCGCCAGCAGCTTGGCTGGGCACGAGCAGTACTTC
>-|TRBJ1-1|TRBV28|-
CASSSPQGSNTEAFF
TGTGCCAGCAGCTCTCCCCAGGGATCGAACACTGAAGCTTTCTTT
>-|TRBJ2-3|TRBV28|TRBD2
CASSSSWVAGGSQYF
TGTGCCAGCAGCTCCTCATGGGTAGCGGGGGGGTCGCAGTATTTT
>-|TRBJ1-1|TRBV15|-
CATSGDPWTEAFF
TGTGCCACCAGCGGGGACCCGTGGACTGAAGCTTTCTTT
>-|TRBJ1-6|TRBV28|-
CASWGGSSYNSPLHF
TGTGCCAGCTGGGGGGGAAGCTCCTATAATTCACCCCTCCACTTT
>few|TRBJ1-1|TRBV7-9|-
CASSLGRRSEAFF
TGTGCCAGCAGCCTAGGGAGGAGATCAGAAGCTTTCTTT
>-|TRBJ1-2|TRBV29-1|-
CSVGPRGGTGYTF
TGCAGCGTTGGGCCCCGTGGGGGAACGGGCTACACCTTC
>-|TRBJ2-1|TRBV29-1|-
CSVGTPRGTITPIEQFF
TGCAGCGTTGGTACCCCCCGGGGGACCATTACCCCCATTGAGCAGTTCTTC
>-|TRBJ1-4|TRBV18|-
CASSPQGGGGEKLFF
TGTGCCAGCTCACCCCAGGGCGGAGGTGGTGAAAAACTGTTTTTT
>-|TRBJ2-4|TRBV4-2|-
CASSLGRGIQYF
TGTGCCAGCAGCCTTGGACGAGGCATTCAGTACTTC
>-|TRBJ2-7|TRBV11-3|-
CASSSGSGAYEQYF
TGTGCCAGCAGCTCGGGATCGGGGGCCTACGAGCAGTACTTC
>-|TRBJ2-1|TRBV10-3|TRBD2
CAISERGTSGHNEQFF
TGTGCCATCAGTGAAAGGGGGACTAGCGGGCACAATGAGCAGTTCTTC
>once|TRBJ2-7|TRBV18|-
CASSPSSEQYF
TGTGCCAGCTCACCGTCGAGCGAGCAGTACTTC
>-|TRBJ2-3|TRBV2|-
CASSVSADTQYF
TGTGCCAGCAGTGTGTCGGCAGATACGCAGTATTTT
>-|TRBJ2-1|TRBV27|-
CASSFRRSEQFF
TGTGCCAGCAGTTTCAGACGAAGTGAGCAGTTCTTC
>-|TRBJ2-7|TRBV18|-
CASSPPGRNQGQYF
TGTGCCAGCTCACCACCGGGTAGGAACCAAGGGCAGTACTTC
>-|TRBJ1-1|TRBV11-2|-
CASSFERGSSEAFF
TGTGCCAGCAGCTTTGAGAGGGGTTCTTCTGAAGCTTTCTTT
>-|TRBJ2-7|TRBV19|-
CASSTGPRTARPYEQYF
TGTGCCAGTAGTACCGGACCTAGGACAGCCCGCCCCTACGAGCAGTACTTC
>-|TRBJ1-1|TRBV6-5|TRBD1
CASSYQGQGTTEAFF
TGTGCCAGCAGTTACCAAGGACAGGGAACGACTGAAGCTTTCTTT